The 21 T cell receptor beta chains given below trace back to one sample, sequenced in a study of cytomegalovirus exposure and HLA in healthy donors. PCR was performed using 60 Vbeta and 13 Jbeta primers. Profiled with immunoSEQ multiplex PCR; TCRdb holds only in-frame clones, not every one. This table has 170,000 or so clones, over 65% appearing once. Sequencing was carried out using PBMCs. The receptors stem from a woman aged 40 to 50 in good health and CMV-seronegative.

V and J are TRBV19 and TRBJ1-2, with 7 bases aligning to TRBD1. J was trimmed by 7 bases and V by 7 bases; bases with no gene match: 18. This CDR3 comprises 16 residues. Germline V gene sequence: CDR1 LNHDA, CDR2 SQIVND (reference sequence). CDR3 amino acids: CASITQSGAGGSGYTF. CDR3 bases: TGTGCCAGTATCACACAAAGTGGGGCAGGGGGTAGTGGCTACACCTTC.

The rearrangement links TRBV5-1 to TRBJ1-1; D call uncertain. Between the trimmed V and J ends, which lost 0 bases and 2 bases, there was a span of 8 bases. CDR3 size: 14 residues. Germline assignment: CDR1 SGHRS and CDR2 YFSETQ. The DNA of the CDR3 is TGCGCCAGCAGCTTGGCCGGGGATAACACTGAAGCTTTCTTT. The encoded protein is CASSLAGDNTEAFF.

V gene TRBV14 combines with J gene TRBJ2-1; no clear D gene. V lost 2 bases, J lost 10 bases, and 9 bases lay in between. This CDR3 has 12 amino acids. Germline assignment: CDR1 SGHDN and CDR2 FVKESK. CDR3 nucleotides: TGTGCCAGCAGCCAAAAGCCCTTCGAGCAGTTCTTC. It translates to CASSQKPFEQFF.

This clone has just a few counts. The rearrangement links TRBV4-1 to TRBJ1-1; TRBD1 matches at 7 bases. The CDR3 runs 12 residues. Germline V gives CDR1 MGHRA, CDR2 YSYEKL. V shed 6 bases and J 7 bases; nucleotides not matched to a gene: 5. Written as DNA, the CDR3 is TGCGCCAGCAGAAAGGGACAGCTTGAAGCTTTCTTT. Amino acid sequence: CASRKGQLEAFF.

In this sample, this clone turned up a few times. The rearrangement links TRBV4-1 to TRBJ2-5; 8 nucleotides agree with TRBD2. Trimming at V came to 2 bases and at J to 3 bases, leaving 8 bases not matched to a gene. Per the germline V gene, CDR1 is MGHRA and CDR2 is YSYEKL. This CDR3 region has 16 residues. The CDR3 region has the DNA TGCGCCAGCAGCCAATTTCCGGGACTAGGGGAAGAGACCCAGTACTTC. It encodes CASSQFPGLGEETQYF.

The chain employs TRBV29-1 and TRBJ1-2; 8 positions match TRBD1. Germline CDR1 reads SQVTM; CDR2 reads ANQGSEA. This CDR3 is built from 16 residues. Trimming took 4 bases from V and 0 from J; bases not matched to a gene: 10. CDR3 sequence: CSVARLRGLANYGYTF. The CDR3 DNA follows: TGCAGCGTTGCCCGGCTCAGGGGGCTGGCTAACTATGGCTACACCTTC. The complete variable domain, with remaining parts taken from reference TRBV29-1 and TRBJ1-2, reads SAVISQKPSRDICQRGTSLTIQCQVDSQVTMMFWYRQQPGQSLTLIATANQGSEATYESGFVIDKFPISRPNLTFSTLTVSNMSPEDSSIYLCSVARLRGLANYGYTFGSGTRLTVV.

This chain joins TRBV2 and TRBJ2-7; TRBD2 agrees at 10 bases. J gave up 5 bases and V 7 bases, and 8 bases lay outside the gene matches. CDR1 is SNHLY and CDR2 is FYNNEI in the germline V gene. The CDR3 loop spans 14 amino acids. CDR3 DNA sequence: TGTGCCAGCACGGGCGTAGCGGGGGGTCACGAGCAGTACTTC. Amino acid sequence: CASTGVAGGHEQYF.

The chain combines TRBV5-1 with TRBJ1-1, with a possible D match to TRBD1 (6 bases). This CDR3 region has 15 residues. Germline CDR1 SGHRS, CDR2 YFSETQ. Trimming removed 1 base at V and 1 base at J, with 11 bases between. The CDR3 DNA reads TGCGCCAGCAGCTTGTTTGGGGGCTCGAACACTGAAGCTTTCTTT. Translating it yields CASSLFGGSNTEAFF.

The chain carries TRBV6-5 and TRBJ2-7, with 7 positions matching TRBD1. There are 13 residues in the CDR3. V lost 2 bases and J lost 4; bases outside the gene matches: 2. CDR1 is MNHEY, CDR2 SVGAGI, per germline. The chain's CDR3 is CASSYRGPYEQYF. In DNA form, the CDR3 reads TGTGCCAGCAGTTACAGGGGGCCGTACGAGCAGTACTTC.

The chain uses TRBV7-2 and TRBJ2-5; possible D gene TRBD1, 7 bases. Judging by the DNA end, TRBJ2-7 fits better; the J call may be wrong. This CDR3 contains 14 residues. Germline lookup yields CDR1 SGHTA and CDR2 FQGNSA. The CDR3 sequence is CASSFAGGTYEQYF. The DNA of the CDR3 is TGTGCCAGCAGCTTCGCAGGGGGGACCTACGAGCAGTACTTC.

The rearrangement joins TRBV2 to TRBJ2-5; TRBD2 aligns across 8 bases. This CDR3 contains 16 residues. CDR1 and CDR2 (germline): SNHLY, FYNNEI. V shed 3 bases and J 4 bases; nucleotides not matched to a gene: 10. The CDR3 region has the DNA TGTGCCAGCAGTGACTATTTCGGGGGGGCATCAGAGACCCAGTACTTC. Its protein product is CASSDYFGGASETQYF.

CDR3 residues: CASNSKDTEAFF. The CDR3 DNA is TGCGCCAGCAACAGCAAAGACACTGAAGCTTTCTTT. The chain combines TRBV5-1 with TRBJ1-1; D ambiguous. The V and J ends lost 6 bases and 3 bases respectively, with 9 bases between them. Looked up from germline, CDR1 is SGHRS and CDR2 is YFSETQ. The CDR3 has 12 residues.

This clone has a single count. This chain links TRBV19 with TRBJ1-3; D perhaps matches TRBD1 (5 bases). Germline V CDR1 and CDR2: LNHDA, SQIVND (reference sequence). The ends were cut back, 6 bases at V and 9 bases at J, with 18 bases in the middle. CDR3 length: 14 residues. CDR3 sequence reads: CASRGGTLVGTIYF. CDR3 nucleotides: TGTGCCAGTAGGGGGGGGACCCTCGTTGGCACCATATATTTT.

This clone was seen just once. This sequence joins TRBV5-1 and TRBJ2-1; perhaps TRBD2 as D (5 bases). V was trimmed by 2 bases and J by 6 bases, leaving 9 bases between them. This CDR3 comprises 13 residues. Per germline, CDR1 SGHRS and CDR2 YFSETQ. The CDR3 DNA sequence: TGCGCCAGCAGCTTCGGTGGGAGCAATGAGCAGTTCTTC. Translated, it gives CASSFGGSNEQFF.

There are a few counts of this clone. The J gene is TRBJ2-7, the V gene TRBV19; D might be TRBD2 (6 bases). Looked up from germline, CDR1 is LNHDA and CDR2 is SQIVND (reference sequence). The V end was cut by 0 bases, the J end by 6 bases, with 6 bases between. The CDR3 contains 12 residues. As DNA, the CDR3 is TGTGCCAGTAGTATAGACGGGGGCGAGCAGTACTTC. It specifies CASSIDGGEQYF.

This chain joins TRBV20-1 and TRBJ1-1; TRBD1 is a possible D gene (5 bases). The germline V gene encodes CDR1 DFQATT and CDR2 SNEGSKA (reference sequence). Trimming pared 7 bases from V and 4 bases from J, leaving 10 bases between. CDR3 length equals 11 residues. CDR3 in DNA: TGCAGTGTTCCGGGGGGCACTGAAGCTTTCTTT. This sequence encodes CSVPGGTEAFF.

J is TRBJ2-1 and V is TRBV5-4; a possible D gene is TRBD2 (6 bases). The length of the CDR3 is 14 residues. Germline V CDR1 and CDR2: SGHNT, YYREEE (reference sequence). Trimming shortened V by 5 bases and J by 5 bases, and 14 bases separated the two germline ends. The CDR3 here is CASSHKTGDNEQFF. The CDR3 region has the DNA TGTGCCAGCAGTCACAAGACGGGGGACAATGAGCAGTTCTTC.

V is TRBV27 and J is TRBJ1-4, with D uncertain. The germline V gene has CDR1 MNHEY and CDR2 SMNVEV (reference sequence). CDR3 size: 13 residues. V was pared by 5 bases and J by 5 bases, with 9 bases between. CDR3 region: CASSERINEKLFF. CDR3 DNA sequence: TGTGCCAGCAGTGAGAGGATAAATGAAAAACTGTTTTTT.

The chain employs TRBV5-1 and TRBJ1-6, with a possible D match to TRBD1 (6 bases). The V end lost 2 bases, the J end lost 7 bases, and 13 bases lay between the germline ends. The length of the CDR3 is 15 residues. Germline V CDR1 and CDR2: SGHRS, YFSETQ. The CDR3 nucleotides are TGCGCCAGCAGCTTAGACAGGACGATGAATTCACCCCTCCACTTT. Amino acids: CASSLDRTMNSPLHF.

J is TRBJ1-1 and V is TRBV5-1; maybe TRBD1 (6 bases). The germline V gene encodes CDR1 SGHRS and CDR2 YFSETQ. Trimming took 4 bases from V and 6 from J, leaving 16 bases between them. CDR3 length equals 14 residues. The CDR3 DNA sequence: TGCGCCAGCAGCGTACTCCCAACAGGGTCTGAAGCTTTCTTT. The encoded protein is CASSVLPTGSEAFF.

The chain is built from TRBV5-1 and TRBJ2-1; 13 nucleotides align to TRBD2. After removal of 2 bases from V and 6 bases from J, the junction contained 2 bases not matched to a gene. CDR1 is SGHRS, CDR2 YFSETQ, per germline. The CDR3 has 15 amino acids. The CDR3: CASSLLAGGSNEQFF. CDR3 nucleotides: TGCGCCAGCAGCTTACTAGCGGGGGGGTCCAATGAGCAGTTCTTC.